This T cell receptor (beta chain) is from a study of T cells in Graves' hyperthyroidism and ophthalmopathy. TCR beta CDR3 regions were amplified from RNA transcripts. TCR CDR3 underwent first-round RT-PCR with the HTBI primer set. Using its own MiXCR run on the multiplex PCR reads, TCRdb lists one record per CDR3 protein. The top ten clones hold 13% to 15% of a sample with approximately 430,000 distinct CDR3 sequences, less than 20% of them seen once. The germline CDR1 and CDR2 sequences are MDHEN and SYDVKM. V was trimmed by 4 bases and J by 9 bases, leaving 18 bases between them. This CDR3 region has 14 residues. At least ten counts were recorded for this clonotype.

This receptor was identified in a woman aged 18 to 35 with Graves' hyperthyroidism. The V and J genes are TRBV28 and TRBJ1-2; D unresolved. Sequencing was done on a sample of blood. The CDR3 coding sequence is TGTGCCAGCAGTTCCTCCCCGGGTAGGGTGAGCTACACCTTC. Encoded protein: CASSSSPGRVSYTF.